A selection of T cell receptor beta chains follows, all from one sample in a study of beta chain features in type 1 diabetes. This table comes from immunoSEQ multiplex PCR, and its TCRdb copy is limited to in-frame clones, with some not included. The sample shows approximately 170,000 clones, approximately 7.9% of them seen only once. Sequencing input: central memory CD4+ T cells from blood. The source is a man aged 18 to 30 with type 1 diabetes. The CDR3 runs from the conserved cysteine through the conserved F or W. Each record gives: D gene, J gene, clone size, V gene, CDR3 protein, CDR3 DNA. D genes are given only for firm matches. Expanded clones get a size class; other rows say once, few or many, or leave the size out.

d_call: TRBD2
j_call: TRBJ2-5
clone_size: NA
v_call: TRBV7-2
cdr3_aa: CASSLLAGGLPETQYF
cdr3_nt: TGTGCCAGCAGCTTATTAGCGGGGGGGCTCCCAGAGACCCAGTACTTC

d_call: NA
j_call: TRBJ2-1
clone_size: NA
v_call: TRBV27
cdr3_aa: CASSSLGVASYNEQFF
cdr3_nt: TGTGCCAGCAGTTCACTCGGGGTAGCGAGCTACAATGAGCAGTTCTTC

d_call: NA
j_call: TRBJ1-2
clone_size: NA
v_call: TRBV6-5
cdr3_aa: CASSYSTGKLETF
cdr3_nt: TGTGCCAGCAGTTACTCTACAGGGAAACTAGAAACCTTC

d_call: TRBD1
j_call: TRBJ2-3
clone_size: few
v_call: TRBV28
cdr3_aa: CASRLGQGSTDTQYF
cdr3_nt: TGTGCCAGCAGACTTGGACAGGGTAGCACAGATACGCAGTATTTT

d_call: NA
j_call: TRBJ1-1
clone_size: NA
v_call: TRBV6-5
cdr3_aa: CASNRAGIMNTEAFF
cdr3_nt: TGTGCCAGCAACCGGGCGGGGATTATGAACACTGAAGCTTTCTTT

d_call: NA
j_call: TRBJ2-1
clone_size: NA
v_call: TRBV7-9
cdr3_aa: CASSYGAWNEQFF
cdr3_nt: TGTGCCAGCAGCTATGGGGCCTGGAATGAGCAGTTCTTC

d_call: TRBD2
j_call: TRBJ2-5
clone_size: few
v_call: TRBV19
cdr3_aa: CASSIEHHLAGQETQYF
cdr3_nt: TGTGCCAGTAGTATAGAGCATCATTTAGCGGGACAAGAGACCCAGTACTTC

d_call: TRBD1
j_call: TRBJ1-5
clone_size: NA
v_call: TRBV7-9
cdr3_aa: CATDRGRDQPQHF
cdr3_nt: TGTGCCACCGACAGGGGAAGGGATCAGCCCCAGCATTTT

d_call: NA
j_call: TRBJ1-1
clone_size: NA
v_call: TRBV6-5
cdr3_aa: CASSYSSIGGLAEAFF
cdr3_nt: TGTGCCAGCAGTTACTCGAGTATCGGGGGGCTCGCTGAAGCTTTCTTT

d_call: TRBD1
j_call: TRBJ2-3
clone_size: few
v_call: TRBV7-9
cdr3_aa: CASSPGQGYTDTQYF
cdr3_nt: TGTGCCAGCAGCCCGGGACAGGGATACACAGATACGCAGTATTTT

d_call: TRBD2
j_call: TRBJ2-3
clone_size: NA
v_call: TRBV28
cdr3_aa: CASSLLTSGGRRTDTQYF
cdr3_nt: TGTGCCAGCAGTTTACTGACTAGCGGGGGGCGTCGCACAGATACGCAGTATTTT

d_call: TRBD2
j_call: TRBJ2-7
clone_size: NA
v_call: TRBV27
cdr3_aa: CASSFLSSGSIPYEQYF
cdr3_nt: TGTGCCAGCAGTTTTTTAAGTAGCGGGAGTATCCCCTACGAGCAGTACTTC

d_call: NA
j_call: TRBJ1-4
clone_size: few
v_call: TRBV15
cdr3_aa: CATSSANTEELFF
cdr3_nt: TGTGCCACCAGCAGTGCAAACACAGAAGAACTGTTTTTT

d_call: TRBD1
j_call: TRBJ1-2
clone_size: many
v_call: TRBV16
cdr3_aa: CASSPGQGGGYTF
cdr3_nt: TGTGCCAGCAGCCCTGGACAGGGAGGGGGCTACACCTTC

d_call: TRBD2
j_call: TRBJ2-3
clone_size: few
v_call: TRBV7-2
cdr3_aa: CASSLFGHLGLELPDTQYF
cdr3_nt: TGTGCCAGCAGCTTATTCGGTCACTTAGGACTAGAACTTCCCGATACGCAGTATTTT

d_call: NA
j_call: TRBJ2-1
clone_size: few
v_call: TRBV23-1
cdr3_aa: CASTPRTSPNEQFF
cdr3_nt: TGCGCCAGCACCCCCCGTACTAGCCCAAATGAGCAGTTCTTC

d_call: NA
j_call: TRBJ1-1
clone_size: NA
v_call: TRBV6-1
cdr3_aa: CASSRFVAEAFF
cdr3_nt: TGTGCCAGCAGCCGGTTTGTGGCTGAAGCTTTCTTT

d_call: NA
j_call: TRBJ1-5
clone_size: few
v_call: TRBV28
cdr3_aa: CASLTGGNQPQHF
cdr3_nt: TGTGCCAGCCTAACAGGAGGCAATCAGCCCCAGCATTTT

d_call: TRBD2
j_call: TRBJ2-1
clone_size: NA
v_call: TRBV28
cdr3_aa: CASSSLASGRYNEQFF
cdr3_nt: TGTGCCAGCAGTTCCCTGGCTAGCGGCCGATACAATGAGCAGTTCTTC

d_call: TRBD2
j_call: TRBJ2-1
clone_size: few
v_call: TRBV10-3
cdr3_aa: CAIRGLAGGDEQFF
cdr3_nt: TGTGCCATCCGGGGACTAGCGGGAGGGGATGAGCAGTTCTTC

d_call: NA
j_call: TRBJ2-6
clone_size: NA
v_call: TRBV19
cdr3_aa: CASSMGRTGANVLTF
cdr3_nt: TGTGCCAGTAGTATGGGGAGGACTGGGGCCAACGTCCTGACTTTC

d_call: TRBD1
j_call: TRBJ2-1
clone_size: few
v_call: TRBV10-3
cdr3_aa: CANQGQGENEQFF
cdr3_nt: TGTGCCAACCAGGGACAGGGAGAGAATGAGCAGTTCTTC

d_call: TRBD2
j_call: TRBJ2-3
clone_size: NA
v_call: TRBV28
cdr3_aa: CASSPTGRGGATDTQYF
cdr3_nt: TGTGCCAGCAGCCCGACTGGTCGGGGGGGAGCCACAGATACGCAGTATTTT

d_call: NA
j_call: TRBJ2-4
clone_size: few
v_call: TRBV5-1
cdr3_aa: CASSGGNIQYF
cdr3_nt: TGCGCCAGCAGTGGCGGTAACATTCAGTACTTC

d_call: NA
j_call: TRBJ1-4
clone_size: NA
v_call: TRBV2
cdr3_aa: CASRDRGKLFF
cdr3_nt: TGTGCCAGCAGGGATCGGGGAAAACTGTTTTTT

d_call: TRBD1
j_call: TRBJ2-1
clone_size: many
v_call: TRBV4-2
cdr3_aa: CASSPDRGRYNEQFF
cdr3_nt: TGTGCCAGCAGCCCAGACAGGGGGCGGTACAATGAGCAGTTCTTC

d_call: NA
j_call: TRBJ2-1
clone_size: NA
v_call: TRBV6-5
cdr3_aa: CASSYATPYNEQFF
cdr3_nt: TGTGCCAGCAGTTACGCTACCCCCTACAATGAGCAGTTCTTC

d_call: NA
j_call: TRBJ1-1
clone_size: NA
v_call: TRBV7-9
cdr3_aa: CASSFEVSEAFF
cdr3_nt: TGTGCCAGCAGCTTCGAGGTATCTGAAGCTTTCTTT

d_call: TRBD2
j_call: TRBJ2-3
clone_size: NA
v_call: TRBV9
cdr3_aa: CASSGASGRAWDTQYF
cdr3_nt: TGTGCCAGCAGCGGTGCTAGCGGGAGGGCATGGGATACGCAGTATTTT

d_call: NA
j_call: TRBJ2-4
clone_size: many
v_call: TRBV28
cdr3_aa: CASSLTQGGHIQYF
cdr3_nt: TGTGCCAGCAGTTTGACGCAGGGTGGACACATTCAGTACTTC

d_call: NA
j_call: TRBJ1-1
clone_size: NA
v_call: TRBV11-1
cdr3_aa: CASKFGVGSETEAFF
cdr3_nt: TGTGCCAGCAAATTCGGCGTGGGGAGCGAGACTGAAGCTTTCTTT

d_call: NA
j_call: TRBJ2-3
clone_size: NA
v_call: TRBV11-3
cdr3_aa: CASSLGSAGPSTDTQYF
cdr3_nt: TGTGCCAGCAGCTTAGGTTCGGCGGGGCCTAGCACAGATACGCAGTATTTT

d_call: NA
j_call: TRBJ1-1
clone_size: NA
v_call: TRBV18
cdr3_aa: CASSPSVKGGGTEAFF
cdr3_nt: TGTGCCAGCTCACCCTCCGTGAAGGGTGGAGGCACTGAAGCTTTCTTT

d_call: NA
j_call: TRBJ1-1
clone_size: NA
v_call: TRBV28
cdr3_aa: CASSLGGESTEAFF
cdr3_nt: TGTGCCAGCAGTTTAGGGGGGGAGAGCACTGAAGCTTTCTTT

d_call: NA
j_call: TRBJ2-1
clone_size: NA
v_call: TRBV2
cdr3_aa: CASSEETPIQFF
cdr3_nt: TGTGCCAGCAGTGAGGAGACTCCGATCCAGTTCTTC

d_call: NA
j_call: TRBJ2-2
clone_size: NA
v_call: TRBV7-2
cdr3_aa: CASSLAPYGGELFF
cdr3_nt: TGTGCCAGCAGCTTAGCCCCCTATGGCGGGGAGCTGTTTTTT

d_call: NA
j_call: TRBJ1-2
clone_size: many
v_call: TRBV19
cdr3_aa: CASNTGTTFNSGYTF
cdr3_nt: TGTGCCAGTAATACCGGGACAACCTTTAACTCTGGCTACACCTTC

d_call: NA
j_call: TRBJ2-2
clone_size: NA
v_call: TRBV11-2
cdr3_aa: CASSLSGNTGELFF
cdr3_nt: TGTGCCAGCAGCTTGTCAGGGAACACCGGGGAGCTGTTTTTT

d_call: TRBD2
j_call: TRBJ2-3
clone_size: NA
v_call: TRBV29-1
cdr3_aa: CSVEASGGADTQYF
cdr3_nt: TGCAGCGTTGAAGCTAGCGGGGGGGCAGATACGCAGTATTTT

d_call: TRBD2
j_call: TRBJ2-3
clone_size: few
v_call: TRBV5-1
cdr3_aa: CASSPTGGPRTDTQYF
cdr3_nt: TGCGCCAGCAGCCCGACGGGGGGGCCCCGCACAGATACGCAGTATTTT

d_call: NA
j_call: TRBJ2-1
clone_size: few
v_call: TRBV29-1
cdr3_aa: CSAHSQTDKQFF
cdr3_nt: TGCAGCGCCCATTCACAGACCGATAAGCAGTTCTTC

d_call: NA
j_call: TRBJ1-2
clone_size: few
v_call: TRBV19
cdr3_aa: CASRDSGEPNYGYTF
cdr3_nt: TGTGCCAGTAGGGATTCGGGGGAACCTAACTATGGCTACACCTTC

d_call: TRBD2
j_call: TRBJ2-3
clone_size: few
v_call: TRBV7-2
cdr3_aa: CASSTWTSGRADTQYF
cdr3_nt: TGTGCCAGCAGCACCTGGACTAGCGGGAGGGCAGATACGCAGTATTTT

d_call: TRBD1
j_call: TRBJ2-3
clone_size: NA
v_call: TRBV18
cdr3_aa: CASSRRQGTFQDTQYF
cdr3_nt: TGTGCCAGCTCACGACGACAGGGCACTTTTCAAGATACGCAGTATTTT

d_call: NA
j_call: TRBJ2-3
clone_size: few
v_call: TRBV4-3
cdr3_aa: CASSPTSSDTQYF
cdr3_nt: TGCGCCAGCAGCCCTACTAGTTCCGATACGCAGTATTTT

d_call: NA
j_call: TRBJ2-7
clone_size: NA
v_call: TRBV9
cdr3_aa: CASSGGGPGGIYEQYF
cdr3_nt: TGTGCCAGCAGCGGGGGAGGCCCCGGGGGTATATACGAGCAGTACTTC

d_call: NA
j_call: TRBJ2-5
clone_size: NA
v_call: TRBV19
cdr3_aa: CASSMRRGETQYF
cdr3_nt: TGTGCCAGTAGTATGAGGAGGGGAGAGACCCAGTACTTC